The 11 T cell receptor beta chains below all came from one sample that was sequenced in a study of cytomegalovirus exposure and HLA in healthy donors. PCR amplification relied on 60 Vbeta primers (plus 13 Jbeta primers). The repertoire was sequenced with immunoSEQ multiplex PCR; TCRdb's copy has only in-frame clones and lacks some. Of over 95,000 clones in the sample, 77% are singletons; the top ten hold approximately 9.9%. The sequenced sample was PBMCs. The receptors derive from a man aged 40-50 years in good health and CMV-seropositive.

This chain connects TRBV5-1 to TRBJ2-5, with TRBD2 identical over 9 bases. CDR1 and CDR2 from the germline V gene are SGHRS and YFSETQ. The CDR3 extends over 17 amino acids. The V gene end was trimmed by 0 bases and the J gene end by 0 bases; junction bases not matched to a gene: 6. CDR3 loop: CASSLAIASGDQETQYF. In DNA, the CDR3 is TGCGCCAGCAGCTTGGCCATAGCTAGCGGGGACCAAGAGACCCAGTACTTC.

The genes are TRBV18 and TRBJ1-2, with D perhaps matching TRBD1 (6 bases). The germline CDR1 and CDR2 sequences are KGHSH and LQKENI. The CDR3 has 15 residues. The V gene lost 2 bases and the J gene lost 0 bases, with 10 bases spanning the gap. Here the CDR3 reads CASSPRDKANYGYTF. DNA of the CDR3: TGTGCCAGCTCACCAAGGGACAAAGCTAACTATGGCTACACCTTC. The variable domain in full, with the rest retrieved from reference TRBV18 and TRBJ1-2, is NAGVMQNPRHLVRRRGQEARLRCSPMKGHSHVYWYRQLPEEGLKFMVYLQKENIIDESGMPKERFSAEFPKEGPSILRIQQVVRGDSAAYFCASSPRDKANYGYTFGSGTRLTVV.

V gene TRBV27 combines with J gene TRBJ2-7; D might be TRBD2 (6 bases). V was trimmed by 4 bases and J by 3 bases, leaving 16 bases between them. This CDR3 spans 15 amino acids. Germline V gene data show CDR1 as MNHEY and CDR2 as SMNVEV (reference sequence). This CDR3 is CASSSRSGVIYEQYF. The CDR3 nucleotides are TGTGCCAGCAGTTCCCGTAGCGGAGTGATCTACGAGCAGTACTTC.

This clone was counted a few times. DNA of the CDR3: TGTGCCAGCCGAGCGGGGGGCCCGAGCACAGATACGCAGTATTTT. As protein: CASRAGGPSTDTQYF. The genes are TRBV7-2 and TRBJ2-3, with 9 bases aligning to TRBD2. The CDR3 covers 15 residues. Per the germline V gene, CDR1 is SGHTA and CDR2 is FQGNSA. The junction had 6 bases not matched to a gene; V was cut back by 8 bases and J by 0 bases.

This rearrangement joins TRBV29-1 to TRBJ2-5; D is perhaps TRBD2 (6 bases). The CDR3 runs to 12 residues. V dropped 3 bases and J dropped 9 bases, with 14 bases sitting between them. Per germline, CDR1 SQVTM and CDR2 ANQGSEA. The CDR3 nucleotides read TGCAGCGTTGATATAGCTGGGGAGGCCCAGTACTTC. This translates into CSVDIAGEAQYF.

CDR3 amino acids: CASSPEFPVVSNQPQHF. The CDR3, as DNA: TGTGCCAGCAGTCCCGAGTTTCCCGTGGTTAGCAATCAGCCCCAGCATTTT. The gene calls are TRBV28 and TRBJ1-5; no reliable D call. CDR1 is MDHEN, CDR2 SYDVKM, per germline. The CDR3 covers 17 residues. V was pared by 5 bases and J by 0 bases, with 17 bases between.

This clone was seen once. The genes are TRBV7-9 and TRBJ1-2, with 11 bases that match TRBD1. Trimming at V came to 5 bases and at J to 7 bases, leaving 12 bases not matched to a gene. Germline values: CDR1 SEHNR, CDR2 FQNEAQ (reference sequence). The CDR3 totals 16 residues. Here the CDR3 DNA reads TGTGCCAGCAGCCTCAGTCTGGGACAGGGGGAGGTTGGCTACACCTTC. It is translated as CASSLSLGQGEVGYTF.

The chain has TRBV14 and TRBJ2-1, with a weak D call TRBD1 (5 bases). The CDR3 contains 17 residues. Germline lookup yields CDR1 SGHDN and CDR2 FVKESK. Trimming left V 4 bases short and J 6 bases short, with 22 bases between. CDR3 DNA: TGTGCCAGCAGCCTAAGATCTAGGACACCCTGGGGCAATGAGCAGTTCTTC. Residues: CASSLRSRTPWGNEQFF.

This clone was detected only once. The chain joins TRBV5-4 to TRBJ2-5; 12 bases agree with TRBD2. V was clipped by 3 bases and J by 3 bases; unmatched bases: 3. CDR1 and CDR2 from the germline V gene are SGHNT and YYREEE (reference sequence). The CDR3 runs to 15 residues. CDR3 sequence reads: CASSSSGGGKETQYF. The DNA for the CDR3 is TGTGCCAGCAGCTCTAGCGGGGGGGGCAAAGAGACCCAGTACTTC.

This chain joins TRBV6-7 and TRBJ2-7, with 9 bases matching TRBD2. TRBV6-7 is annotated as an ORF whose role is uncertain. With 2 bases clipped from V and 4 bases from J, the junction kept 6 bases outside the gene matches. This CDR3 is 15 amino acids long. The CDR3 loop reads CASSYGLGLAYEQYF. In nucleotides, the CDR3 is TGTGCCAGCAGTTACGGTCTGGGACTAGCTTACGAGCAGTACTTC.

This clone was counted a single time. This chain connects TRBV28 to TRBJ2-7, with D perhaps TRBD1 (6 bases). This CDR3 comprises 16 residues. The V end was cut by 5 bases, the J end by 0 bases, with 17 bases between. CDR1 and CDR2 (germline): MDHEN, SYDVKM. As DNA, the CDR3 is TGTGCCAGCAGTACCGCTCCTACAGGGAGCTCCTACGAGCAGTACTTC. It is translated as CASSTAPTGSSYEQYF. Looking up the rest from reference TRBV28 and TRBJ2-7 gives the full variable domain: DVKVTQSSRYLVKRTGEKVFLECVQDMDHENMFWYRQDPGLGLRLIYFSYDVKMKEKGDIPEGYSVSREKKERFSLILESASTNQTSMYLCASSTAPTGSSYEQYFGPGTRLTVT.